These 20 T cell receptor beta chains were all obtained from the same sample, sequenced in a study of CD8 T cells in ankylosing spondylitis. One entry per CDR3 protein, called by TCRdb with MiXCR from the 5' RACE reads. The table shows 220,000 or so distinct CDR3 sequences, with under 12% occurring only once. Specimen: blood, either unsorted or a sorted T cell fraction (not recorded which). Source of these receptors: a male donor with ankylosing spondylitis or in good health (not recorded which).

In this sample, this clonotype turned up many times. The chain is built from TRBV20-1 and TRBJ2-3; D ambiguous. Germline V gene lookup returns CDR1 DFQATT and CDR2 SNEGSKA (reference sequence). With 1 base removed from V and 2 bases from J, the gap between germline ends came to 13 bases. The CDR3 has 15 residues. CDR3 nucleotide sequence: TGCAGTGCTAGAGGGCTTCCCGATAACACAGATACGCAGTATTTT. It specifies CSARGLPDNTDTQYF.

This clonotype was seen ten or more times. This chain uses TRBV4-2 with TRBJ2-7; 9 bases agree with TRBD1. V trimming: 3 bases; J trimming: 5 bases; junction bases outside the gene matches: 8. The CDR3 spans 15 residues. Per the germline V gene, CDR1 is LGHNA and CDR2 is YNFKEQ. In DNA form, the CDR3 reads TGTGCCAGCAGCCAGGGGTGGGACAGGGCTAACGAGCAGTACTTC. Its protein is CASSQGWDRANEQYF.

A note on this clonotype: An end of the junction differs from the germline gene, which may be a read error. The chain links TRBV20-1 to TRBJ2-7; D is uncertain. CDR1 is DFQATT, CDR2 SNEGSKA, per germline (reference sequence). CDR3 length: 15 residues. CDR3 in amino acids: CSARDFRTEAYEQNF. The CDR3 coding sequence is TGCAGTGCTAGAGATTTTAGGACCGAAGCCTACGAGCAGAACTTC.

This chain uses TRBV7-2 with TRBJ2-3; D may correspond to TRBD1 or TRBD2 (6 bases each). CDR3 length equals 15 residues. Trimming pared 2 bases from V and 4 bases from J, leaving 13 bases between. Germline V lookup: CDR1 SGHTA, CDR2 FQGNSA. The CDR3, as DNA: TGTGCCAGCAGCTTACGGGGGCAAGGGTCAGATACGCAGTATTTT. Translated: CASSLRGQGSDTQYF.

This clonotype was seen a handful of times. The V call is TRBV27, the J call TRBJ2-7; 9 nucleotides align to TRBD1. The germline V gene encodes CDR1 MNHEY and CDR2 SMNVEV (reference sequence). This CDR3 region has 15 residues. Trimming took 5 bases from V and 2 from J; bases not matched to a gene: 7. CDR3 loop: CASSPRGQGTYEQYF. CDR3 DNA sequence: TGTGCCAGCAGTCCACGGGGACAGGGAACCTACGAGCAGTACTTC.

The CDR3 protein is CASSEAAVGGRQPQHF. As DNA, the CDR3 is TGTGCCAGCAGTGAAGCAGCGGTAGGGGGCCGTCAGCCCCAGCATTTT. The J gene is TRBJ1-5, the V gene TRBV6-1; 7 bases map to TRBD1. CDR3 size: 16 residues. Germline V gene data show CDR1 as MNHNS and CDR2 as SASEGT. Losses at the gene ends were 0 bases for V and 6 bases for J; bases not matched to a gene: 8.

Ten or more counts support this clonotype. The V and J genes are TRBV27 and TRBJ2-2; D tentatively reads TRBD1 or TRBD2 (5 bases each). CDR3 length equals 13 residues. V dropped 10 bases and J dropped 0 bases, with 9 bases sitting between them. Germline loops: CDR1 MNHEY, CDR2 SMNVEV (reference sequence). Here the CDR3 DNA reads TGTGCCACGGGACGCCCGAACACCGGGGAGCTGTTTTTT. It is translated as CATGRPNTGELFF.

This clonotype was seen at least ten times. The chain uses TRBV29-1 and TRBJ2-7, with D uncertain. With 4 bases removed from V and 7 bases from J, the gap between germline ends came to 14 bases. The length of the CDR3 is 12 residues. CDR1 SQVTM and CDR2 ANQGSEA come from the germline V gene. The CDR3: CSVAKADLEQYF. In DNA, the CDR3 is TGCAGCGTTGCGAAAGCAGACTTGGAGCAGTACTTC.

This clonotype has ten or more counts. This chain connects TRBV7-8 to TRBJ2-2, with TRBD1 matching over 10 bases. The CDR3 has 17 amino acids. Germline V CDR1 and CDR2: SGHVS, FQNEAQ. With 5 bases clipped from V and 0 bases from J, the junction kept 6 bases outside the gene matches. CDR3 sequence reads: CASSIRDRGSNTGELFF. The CDR3 nucleotides read TGTGCCAGCAGCATCCGGGACAGGGGATCGAACACCGGGGAGCTGTTTTTT.

This clonotype was counted at least ten times. This sequence joins TRBV12-5 and TRBJ2-3, with D uncertain. Between the trimmed V and J ends, which lost 5 bases and 4 bases, there was a span of 10 bases. The CDR3 loop spans 13 amino acids. The V gene's germline CDR1 is LGHNT and CDR2 FRNRAP. Here the CDR3 reads CASGPSGADTQYF. CDR3 sequence (DNA): TGTGCTAGTGGTCCGAGTGGGGCAGATACGCAGTATTTT.

Concerning this clonotype itself: This may be a read error: a much more frequent sequence differs by one nucleotide. This sequence joins TRBV12-3 or TRBV12-4 and TRBJ1-2; 9 nucleotides line up with TRBD1. The CDR3 loop spans 15 amino acids. The CDR3 loop reads CASRPTGQGNYGDTF. The CDR3 DNA reads as TGTGCCAGCAGGCCAACGGGACAGGGTAACTATGGCGACACCTTC.

This sequence joins TRBV20-1 and TRBJ1-2; D call uncertain. The V end was cut by 5 bases, the J end by 8 bases, with 24 bases between. CDR1 and CDR2 (germline): DFQATT, SNEGSKA (reference sequence). CDR3 length: 15 amino acids. The CDR3 nucleotides read TGCAGTGCTGATAGCCGATCGGCCCCGCATTCGGGCTACACCTTC. Protein product: CSADSRSAPHSGYTF.

This clonotype was detected ten times or more. This chain links TRBV3-1 with TRBJ2-5, with TRBD2 as a possible D gene (6 bases). CDR3 length equals 16 residues. V shed 0 bases and J shed 1 base, with 12 bases lying between them. In germline, CDR1 is LGHDT, CDR2 YNNKEL (reference sequence). The CDR3 loop reads CASSQEGRGRQETQYF. CDR3 nucleotides: TGTGCCAGCAGCCAAGAAGGGCGGGGCCGCCAAGAGACCCAGTACTTC.

This clonotype was observed many times. V gene TRBV12-3 or TRBV12-4 combines with J gene TRBJ1-5; unclear D gene. The CDR3 totals 15 residues. V was pared by 6 bases and J by 8 bases, with 20 bases between. The chain's CDR3 is CASSRNNRSGKPQHF. The DNA for the CDR3 is TGTGCCAGCAGCCGGAATAACCGCTCGGGTAAGCCCCAGCATTTT.

The table lists this clonotype with many counts. V and J are TRBV7-2 and TRBJ1-2, with D possibly being TRBD1 (5 bases). Germline V lookup: CDR1 SGHTA, CDR2 FQGNSA. The CDR3 loop spans 14 amino acids. Trimming took off 5 bases at V and 4 bases at J, with 14 bases between the two ends. CDR3 in amino acids: CASSPRAGGYGYTF. The CDR3 nucleotides are TGTGCCAGCAGCCCCCGAGCGGGGGGCTATGGCTACACCTTC.

This clonotype was observed a handful of times. This chain joins TRBV20-1 and TRBJ2-5; a possible D gene is TRBD2 (6 bases). Germline lookup yields CDR1 DFQATT and CDR2 SNEGSKA (reference sequence). Trimming cost V 3 bases and J 2 bases, with 13 bases left between them. CDR3 length equals 14 residues. CDR3 region: CSARVGRDQETQYF. CDR3 nucleotides: TGCAGTGCTAGGGTGGGGCGGGATCAAGAGACCCAGTACTTC.

This clonotype appeared many times. The chain has TRBV5-1 and TRBJ1-1; no definite D call. V was trimmed by 0 bases and J by 7 bases, leaving 7 bases between them. The V gene's germline CDR1 is SGHRS and CDR2 YFSETQ. The CDR3 is made up of 12 amino acids. CDR3 in DNA: TGCGCCAGCAGCTTGGGGCAGCATGAAGCTTTCTTT. Protein: CASSLGQHEAFF.

The sample holds many counts of this clonotype. The gene calls are TRBV20-1 and TRBJ2-1, with D unclear. V lost 0 bases and J 3 bases, leaving 15 bases between the germline ends. Germline V CDR1 and CDR2: DFQATT, SNEGSKA (reference sequence). The length of the CDR3 is 16 residues. The CDR3, as DNA: TGCAGTGCTAGAGATGCGAGGCAAGGCTTCTACAATGAGCAGTTCTTC. This codes for CSARDARQGFYNEQFF.

A note on this clonotype: A much larger clone lies one base from this, so it may be a read error. The rearrangement links TRBV12-3 or TRBV12-4 to TRBJ1-5; weak D call: TRBD1 (6 bases). Trimming took 8 bases from V and 7 from J, leaving 21 bases between them. The CDR3 is 15 residues long. CDR3 in DNA: TGTGCCAGCCCCCTGAGGGGGGGTTCTCGGCAGCCCCAGCATTTT. Its translation: CASPLRGGSRQPQHF.

This clonotype was counted many times. The V gene is TRBV12-3 or TRBV12-4, the J gene TRBJ2-1; D not resolved. Trimming took 7 bases from V and 1 from J, leaving 14 bases between them. The CDR3 length is 15 residues. Written as DNA, the CDR3 is TGTGCCAGCATCCAATTGACGGGTTCCTACAATGAGCAGTTCTTC. This encodes CASIQLTGSYNEQFF.